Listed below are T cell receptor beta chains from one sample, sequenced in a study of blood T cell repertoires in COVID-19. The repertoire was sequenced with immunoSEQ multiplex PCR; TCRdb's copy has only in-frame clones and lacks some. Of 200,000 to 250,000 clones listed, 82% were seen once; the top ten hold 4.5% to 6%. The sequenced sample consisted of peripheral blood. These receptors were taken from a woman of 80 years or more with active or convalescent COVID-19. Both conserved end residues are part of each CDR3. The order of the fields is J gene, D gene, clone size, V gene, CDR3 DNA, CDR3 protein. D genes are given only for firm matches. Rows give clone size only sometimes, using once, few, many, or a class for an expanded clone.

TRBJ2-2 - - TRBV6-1 TGTGCCAGCAGTGAAGGACTGCCCGGGGAGCTGTTTTTT CASSEGLPGELFF
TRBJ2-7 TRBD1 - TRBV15 TGTGCCACCAGCAGGGGTTGGGGACAGGGAATAATCCGCCTCGAGCAGTACTTC CATSRGWGQGIIRLEQYF
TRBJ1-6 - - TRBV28 TGTGCCAGCAGTTTATTGGCCGGGGTTGGGTCACCCCTCCACTTT CASSLLAGVGSPLHF
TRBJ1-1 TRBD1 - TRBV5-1 TGCGCCAGCAGCCAGGGACAGGGAACTGAAGCTTTCTTT CASSQGQGTEAFF
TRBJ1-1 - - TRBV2 TGTGCCAGCAGTACACAGGGATTTGGGACTGAAGCTTTCTTT CASSTQGFGTEAFF
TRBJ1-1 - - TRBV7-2 TGTGCCAGCAGCTCGAGGGTGAACACTGAAGCTTTCTTT CASSSRVNTEAFF
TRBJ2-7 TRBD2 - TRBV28 TGTGCCAGCAGTTTGGGGGGGGTGGGCGCCTACGAGCAGTACTTC CASSLGGVGAYEQYF
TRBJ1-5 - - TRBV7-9 TGTGCCAGCAGCCAAGGGGGGGTCGAGCCCCAGCATTTT CASSQGGVEPQHF
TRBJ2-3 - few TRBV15 TGTGCCACCAGCAGAGATAACAGGCCTAGCACAGATACGCAGTATTTT CATSRDNRPSTDTQYF
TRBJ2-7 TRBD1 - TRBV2 TGTGCCAGCAGTGAGGGGCAGGGGGTCGAGCAGTACTTC CASSEGQGVEQYF
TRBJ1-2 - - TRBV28 TGTGCCAGCAGTTCGGGACTCTATGGCTACACCTTC CASSSGLYGYTF
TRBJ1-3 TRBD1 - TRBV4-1 TGCGCCAGCAGCCAAGACGGGCAGGGGGCGCGAATCTCTGGAAACACCATATATTTT CASSQDGQGARISGNTIYF
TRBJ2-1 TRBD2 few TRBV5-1 TGCGCCAGCAGCTTACCTAGCGGGAGTGATGAGCAGTTCTTC CASSLPSGSDEQFF
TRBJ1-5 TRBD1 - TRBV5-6 TGTGCCAGCAGCTTGGCCGGGACAGAGTATCAGCCCCAGCATTTT CASSLAGTEYQPQHF
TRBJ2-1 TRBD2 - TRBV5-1 TGCGCCAGCAGCCCGAGCGGGAGTATCTACAATGAGCAGTTCTTC CASSPSGSIYNEQFF
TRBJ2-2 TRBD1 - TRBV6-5 TGTGCCAGCAATCAGGACAGGGTTGCCGGGGAGCTGTTTTTT CASNQDRVAGELFF
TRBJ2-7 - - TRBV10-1 TGCGCCAGCAGTGAGACAGGTCGGGAGCAGTACTTC CASSETGREQYF
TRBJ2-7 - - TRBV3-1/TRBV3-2 TGTGCCAGCAGCCCGGGACTGCCTTCCCTGGCGGTCGAGCAGTACTTC CASSPGLPSLAVEQYF
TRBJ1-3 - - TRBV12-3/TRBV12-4 TGTCCAGGGGGAAACACCATATATTTT CPGGNTIYF
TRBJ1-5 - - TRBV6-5 TGTGCCAGCAGTTCCCCGGGTCAGCCCCAGCATTTT CASSSPGQPQHF
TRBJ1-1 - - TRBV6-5 TGTGCCAGCAGTTCCCGGACCCAGGGGTCGACTGAAGCTTTCTTT CASSSRTQGSTEAFF
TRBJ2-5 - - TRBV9 TGTGCCAGCAGCGTAACGAAGGGAGAAGAGACCCAGTACTTC CASSVTKGEETQYF
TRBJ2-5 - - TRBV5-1 TGCGCCAGCAGCCCGGTGCTGGGGGGACAAGAGACCCAGTACTTC CASSPVLGGQETQYF
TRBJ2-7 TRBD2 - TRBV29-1 TGCAGCGTAAGCGGACTAGCAAGCGCCTACGAGCAGTACTTC CSVSGLASAYEQYF
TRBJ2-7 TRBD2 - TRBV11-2 TGTGCCAGCAGCTTTTGGGGGGGGGAAATCTACGAGCAGTACTTC CASSFWGGEIYEQYF
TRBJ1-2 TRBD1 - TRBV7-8 TGTGCCAGCAGCCCGCCAACAGGGGGCGGCGGCTATGGCTACACCTTC CASSPPTGGGGYGYTF
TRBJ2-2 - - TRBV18 TGTGCCAGCTCACCAGTGTACTTCGGGAACACCGGGGAGCTGTTTTTT CASSPVYFGNTGELFF
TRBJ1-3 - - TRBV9 TGTGCCAGCAGCCCCCGGGAGGGGGGAGGAAACACCATATATTTT CASSPREGGGNTIYF
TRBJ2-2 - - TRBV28 TGTGCCAGTTCCGGGACACCGAACACCGGGGAGCTGTTTTTT CASSGTPNTGELFF
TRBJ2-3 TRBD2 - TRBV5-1 TGCGCCAGCAGCCTCGGGACTAGCGGGAGTTCAGATACGCAGTATTTT CASSLGTSGSSDTQYF
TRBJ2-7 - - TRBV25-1 TGTGCCAGCAGTGAAACAGGAACCTACGAGCAGTACTTC CASSETGTYEQYF
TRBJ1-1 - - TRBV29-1 TGCAGCCTGGGGCAGCCTATGAACACTGAAGCTTTCTTT CSLGQPMNTEAFF
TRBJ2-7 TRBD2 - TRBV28 TGTGCCAGCAGTTTAGGGGGAGGGGATGGCGAGCAGTACTTC CASSLGGGDGEQYF
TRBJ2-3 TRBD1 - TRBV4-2 TGTGCCAGCAGCCCGGGACAGGTCACAGATACGCAGTATTTT CASSPGQVTDTQYF
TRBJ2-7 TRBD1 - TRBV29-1 TGCAGCGTTGCAGAGACAGGGGCTGGCGAGCAGTACTTC CSVAETGAGEQYF
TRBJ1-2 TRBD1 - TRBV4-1 TGCGCCAGCAGCCAAGATCGGGGACAGGGATTTTATGGCTACACCTTC CASSQDRGQGFYGYTF
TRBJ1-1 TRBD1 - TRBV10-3 TGTGCCATCAGTGGGGCAGGGGGCGGGAGCACTGAAGCTTTCTTT CAISGAGGGSTEAFF
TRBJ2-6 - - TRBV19 TGTGCCAGTGGGGGGGGCAGGAGTGGGCTTGGGGCCAACGTCCTGACTTTC CASGGGRSGLGANVLTF
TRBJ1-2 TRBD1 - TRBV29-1 TGCAGCGTTGAACGGGACAGGGGGACTGGCTACACCTTC CSVERDRGTGYTF
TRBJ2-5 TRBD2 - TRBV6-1 TGTGCCAGCAGTGAATGGGCGGGGGGCCAAAAAGAGACCCAGTACTTC CASSEWAGGQKETQYF
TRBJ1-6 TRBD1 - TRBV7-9 TGTGCCAGCAGCGCATTAAGGTGGGACAGGGGGAATTCACCCCTCCACTTT CASSALRWDRGNSPLHF
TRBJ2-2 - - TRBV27 TGTGCCAGCAGTCGGGGGGCGGGGTTCACCGGGGAGCTGTTTTTT CASSRGAGFTGELFF
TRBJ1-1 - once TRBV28 TGTGCCAGCAGTTTCGCGCGGGAGGCTTTCTTT CASSFAREAFF